Below, 20 T cell receptor beta chains from the same sample are listed, as sequenced in a study of T-cell reconstitution after alpha-beta-depleted transplantation in children (dated by TCRdb to between 2015 and 2016). The treatment or condition label, read with the paper, signifies: allogeneic hematopoietic cell transplantation with graft depleted of TCRalphabeta T cells and CD19 B cells. The method behind the library was PCR. Sequencing took place on an Illumina HiSeq 2500. To normalize quantification of the TCRbeta repertoire, the TCR libraries were built with molecular barcoding that relied on unique molecular identifiers. TCRdb reworked the public reads: Q25 trimming with fastp, MiXCR clone assembly, productive beta chains retained. Each record represents a unique CDR3 protein, reported with the most common genes and DNA among its rows. Counted in this sample were approximately 230,000 distinct CDR3 sequences; 20% to 30% of them appeared once. The top ten clones comprise under 5.5% of the sample.

This material consisted of PBMCs, mostly from graft donor cells, taken 360 days after TCRalphabeta/CD19-depleted stem cell transplant. These TCRs come from a female patient aged 2-15 years who had a stem cell transplant for congenital amegakaryocytic thrombocytopenia, so the T cells may come from the graft donor.

This clonotype was detected a few times. The rearrangement joins TRBV2 to TRBJ2-7; D not certain. Trimming removed 7 bases from V and 7 bases from J, with 23 bases in between. Germline V lookup: CDR1 SNHLY, CDR2 FYNNEI. CDR3 length equals 15 residues. The CDR3 DNA follows: TGTGCCAGCACATGGAGCCTTGGCGGTTCTTGGGAGCAGTACTTC. This codes for CASTWSLGGSWEQYF.

This clonotype was counted between two and nine times. This rearrangement joins TRBV4-1 to TRBJ2-5; a weak D match, TRBD2 (6 bases). The V and J ends lost 0 bases and 5 bases respectively, with 19 bases between them. The CDR3 is made up of 17 amino acids. Looked up from germline, CDR1 is MGHRA and CDR2 is YSYEKL. As DNA, the CDR3 is TGCGCCAGCAGCCAAGAAGTATTGGAGGGTTATTGGGAGACCCAGTACTTC. Translation: CASSQEVLEGYWETQYF.

In its sample, this clonotype was seen a few times. This chain connects TRBV9 to TRBJ1-5; D is ambiguous. Germline CDR1 SGDLS, CDR2 YYNGEE. V was clipped by 4 bases and J by 3 bases, with 14 bases between them. This CDR3 has 15 amino acids. DNA for the CDR3: TGTGCCAGCAGCCCCACAGACACATTCAATCAGCCCCAGCATTTT. Translated, it gives CASSPTDTFNQPQHF.

This clonotype was seen a handful of times. The V gene is TRBV7-8, the J gene TRBJ2-7; weak D call: TRBD1 (5 bases). Per germline, CDR1 SGHVS and CDR2 FQNEAQ. This CDR3 is 14 amino acids long. V was shortened by 2 bases and J by 2 bases, with 10 bases between the two germline ends. CDR3 residues: CASSLIRTTYEQYF. The CDR3 bases are TGTGCCAGCAGCTTAATCAGGACAACCTACGAGCAGTACTTC.

This chain joins TRBV2 and TRBJ1-5; unclear D gene. Germline-derived CDR1 and CDR2 are SNHLY and FYNNEI. This CDR3 has 13 amino acids. V gave up 6 bases and J gave up 6 bases, with 12 bases separating them. CDR3 region: CASRHEVAQPQHF. Written as DNA, the CDR3 is TGTGCCAGCAGACATGAGGTAGCTCAGCCCCAGCATTTT.

This sequence joins TRBV18 and TRBJ2-3, with unresolved D. Trimming stripped 1 base from V and 1 base from J, with 12 bases between. This CDR3 region has 16 residues. Germline-derived CDR1 and CDR2 are KGHSH and LQKENI. The CDR3 region is CASSPLGPVGTDTQYF. CDR3 nucleotide sequence: TGTGCCAGCTCACCACTAGGGCCGGTGGGCACAGATACGCAGTATTTT.

The chain links TRBV28 to TRBJ2-3; 9 bases map to TRBD2. Germline values: CDR1 MDHEN, CDR2 SYDVKM. This CDR3 contains 15 residues. Trimming took 3 bases from V and 5 from J; bases not matched to a gene: 6. CDR3 DNA: TGTGCCAGCAGTTTGAGGGCGGGGGGGATAGATACGCAGTATTTT. It translates to CASSLRAGGIDTQYF.

This clonotype showed up many times. This sequence joins TRBV7-3 and TRBJ1-1; 8 nucleotides match TRBD1. Germline trimming cut 4 bases from V and 2 bases from J; bases unmatched to any gene: 3. CDR3 size: 14 residues. The germline CDR1 and CDR2 sequences are SGHTA and FQGTGA. DNA for the CDR3: TGTGCCAGCAGCTCTACAGGGGGAAACACTGAAGCTTTCTTT. Translated, it gives CASSSTGGNTEAFF.

This clonotype has a count of ten or more. The chain's CDR3 is CASSQVSETQYF. The CDR3 DNA reads as TGTGCCAGCAGCCAAGTGAGTGAGACCCAGTACTTC. The genes are TRBV3-1 and TRBJ2-5; no definite D call. The germline CDR1 and CDR2 sequences are LGHDT and YNNKEL (reference sequence). This CDR3 has 12 residues. Trimming left V 1 base short and J 5 bases short, with 5 bases between.

This clonotype has at least ten counts. The chain links TRBV7-8 to TRBJ2-2; D not resolved. Per the germline V gene, CDR1 is SGHVS and CDR2 is FQNEAQ. The CDR3 is made up of 15 amino acids. V lost 5 bases and J lost 4, with 14 bases in between. The CDR3 DNA follows: TGTGCCAGCAGCCCTACCTTCGGAGCCACCGGGGAGCTGTTTTTT. Translation gives CASSPTFGATGELFF.

This rearrangement joins TRBV6-1 to TRBJ1-5, with unresolved D. Germline V CDR1 and CDR2: MNHNS, SASEGT. The CDR3 sequence is 14 residues long. V lost 10 bases to trimming and J lost 2 bases, with 15 bases between them. This chain's CDR3 is CATIKEGRNQPQHF. The CDR3 coding sequence is TGTGCCACTATAAAGGAGGGCCGCAATCAGCCCCAGCATTTT.

The CDR3 region is CASSERLLKNEQFF. CDR3 coding DNA: TGTGCCAGCAGTGAACGGCTATTGAAGAATGAGCAGTTCTTC. This rearrangement joins TRBV2 to TRBJ2-1, with D uncertain. The germline gives CDR1 SNHLY, CDR2 FYNNEI. The CDR3 length is 14 residues. The germline V and J ends were trimmed by 2 bases and 7 bases, with 12 bases remaining between them.

This clonotype was found a few times. The CDR3 nucleotides read TGTGCCAGCAGTTACTCAGAGACTAGCGACGTCGAGGATCCAAGGGAGACCCAGTACTTC. Its translation: CASSYSETSDVEDPRETQYF. V and J are TRBV6-2 or TRBV6-3 and TRBJ2-5; 8 nucleotides align to TRBD2. Germline CDR1 MNHEY, CDR2 SVGEGT. The V gene end was trimmed by 0 bases and the J gene end by 5 bases; junction bases not matched to a gene: 20. The CDR3 extends over 20 amino acids.

V is TRBV20-1 and J is TRBJ2-3, with D perhaps TRBD1 (6 bases). This CDR3 spans 14 amino acids. Trimming left V 2 bases short and J 2 bases short, with 11 bases between. The germline V gene encodes CDR1 DFQATT and CDR2 SNEGSKA (reference sequence). The CDR3 coding sequence is TGCAGTGCTAGATCCGGACAGTACACAGATACGCAGTATTTT. Amino acid sequence: CSARSGQYTDTQYF.

The chain is built from TRBV12-3 or TRBV12-4 and TRBJ2-4; TRBD1 is a possible D gene (6 bases). The CDR3 runs 14 residues. V dropped 3 bases and J dropped 3 bases, with 9 bases sitting between them. Here the CDR3 reads CASSLYRVKNIQYF. CDR3 sequence (DNA): TGTGCCAGCAGTTTGTACAGGGTCAAAAACATTCAGTACTTC.

The chain joins TRBV12-3 or TRBV12-4 to TRBJ2-2, with 9 bases matching TRBD1. This CDR3 is built from 16 residues. V dropped 1 base and J dropped 5; count of bases not matched to a gene: 5. The CDR3 loop is CASSLVEDRGTGELFF. CDR3 sequence (DNA): TGTGCCAGCAGTTTAGTGGAGGACAGGGGAACCGGGGAGCTGTTTTTT.

The genes are TRBV15 and TRBJ1-4; 10 nucleotides match TRBD1. V lost 3 bases and J lost 0; bases outside the gene matches: 4. There are 17 residues in the CDR3. Germline CDR1 reads LNHNV; CDR2 reads YYDKDF (reference sequence). The CDR3 region has the DNA TGTGCCACCAGCAGCGACAGGGGGCCGGCAACTAATGAAAAACTGTTTTTT. Translation: CATSSDRGPATNEKLFF.

The V gene is TRBV7-9, the J gene TRBJ2-1; D uncertain. The germline V gene encodes CDR1 SEHNR and CDR2 FQNEAQ (reference sequence). Trimming left V 5 bases short and J 7 bases short, with 9 bases between. The CDR3 is made up of 12 amino acids. CDR3 sequence reads: CASSVTWNEQFF. CDR3 bases: TGTGCCAGCAGCGTCACTTGGAATGAGCAGTTCTTC.

V usage is TRBV20-1 and J usage is TRBJ1-5; D is unresolved. This CDR3 has 14 amino acids. With 3 bases removed from V and 11 bases from J, the gap between germline ends came to 20 bases. Germline V gene data show CDR1 as DFQATT and CDR2 as SNEGSKA (reference sequence). The CDR3 DNA is TGCAGTGCTAGGTCCTCATTAGGGATTACGTCCCAGCATTTT. Translated, it gives CSARSSLGITSQHF.

This clonotype was detected a few times. The chain links TRBV18 to TRBJ2-1, with 10 bases aligning to TRBD2. The CDR3 has 16 amino acids. V gave up 2 bases and J gave up 9 bases; unmatched junction bases: 10. Per germline, CDR1 KGHSH and CDR2 LQKENI. The CDR3 nucleotides are TGTGCCAGCTCACCAGGGCTAGCGGGAGTGGAGGTTGAGCAGTTCTTC. It encodes CASSPGLAGVEVEQFF.